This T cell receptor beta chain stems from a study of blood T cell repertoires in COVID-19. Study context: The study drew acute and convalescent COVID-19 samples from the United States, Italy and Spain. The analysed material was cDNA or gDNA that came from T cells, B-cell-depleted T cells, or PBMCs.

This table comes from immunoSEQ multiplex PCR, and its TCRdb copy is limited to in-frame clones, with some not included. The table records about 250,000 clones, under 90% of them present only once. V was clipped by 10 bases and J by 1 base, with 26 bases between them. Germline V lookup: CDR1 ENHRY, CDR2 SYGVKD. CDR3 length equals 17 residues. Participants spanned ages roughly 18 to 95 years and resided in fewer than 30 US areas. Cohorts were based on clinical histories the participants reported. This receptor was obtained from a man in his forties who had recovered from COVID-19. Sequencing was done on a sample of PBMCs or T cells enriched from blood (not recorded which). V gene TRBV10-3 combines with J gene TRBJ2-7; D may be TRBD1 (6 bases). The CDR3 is CATQDKGRTALSYEQYF. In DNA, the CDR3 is TGTGCCACCCAGGACAAAGGCCGGACAGCACTATCCTACGAGCAGTACTTC.